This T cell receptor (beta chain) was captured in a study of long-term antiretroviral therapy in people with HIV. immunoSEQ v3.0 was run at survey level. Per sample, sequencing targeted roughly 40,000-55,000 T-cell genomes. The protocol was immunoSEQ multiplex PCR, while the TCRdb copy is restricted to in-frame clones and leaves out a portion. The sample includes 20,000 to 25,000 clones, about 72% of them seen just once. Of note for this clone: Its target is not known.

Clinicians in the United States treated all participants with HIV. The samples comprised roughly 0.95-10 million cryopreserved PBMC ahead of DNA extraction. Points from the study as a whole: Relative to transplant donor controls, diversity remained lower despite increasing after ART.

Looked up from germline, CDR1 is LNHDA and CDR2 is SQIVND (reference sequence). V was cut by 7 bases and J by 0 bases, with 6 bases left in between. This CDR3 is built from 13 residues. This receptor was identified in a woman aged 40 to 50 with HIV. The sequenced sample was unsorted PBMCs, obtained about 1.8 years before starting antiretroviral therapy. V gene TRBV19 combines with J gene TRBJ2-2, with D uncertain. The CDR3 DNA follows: TGTGCCAGTAAGAGGACGAACACCGGGGAGCTGTTTTTT. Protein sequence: CASKRTNTGELFF.